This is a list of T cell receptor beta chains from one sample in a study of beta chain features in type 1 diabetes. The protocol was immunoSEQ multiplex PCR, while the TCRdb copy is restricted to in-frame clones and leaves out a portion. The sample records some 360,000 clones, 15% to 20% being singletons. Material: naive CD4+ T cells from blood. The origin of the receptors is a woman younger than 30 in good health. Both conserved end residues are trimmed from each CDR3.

CDR3: ASSSGLAGDETQY
V: TRBV7-3
J: TRBJ2-5

CDR3: ASSYDVLTKQY
V: TRBV6-5
J: TRBJ2-7

CDR3: ASSTWGRDYGYT
V: TRBV11-2
J: TRBJ1-2

CDR3: ASSYWRSSGANVLT
V: TRBV6-5
J: TRBJ2-6

CDR3: ASSPWSSGGSYEQY
V: TRBV7-2
J: TRBJ2-7

CDR3: ASSIARGQWTNYGYT
V: TRBV19
J: TRBJ1-2

CDR3: ASSRGGSYEQY
V: TRBV5-1
J: TRBJ2-7

CDR3: ATSGTVNTEAF
V: TRBV6-1
J: TRBJ1-1

CDR3: SVEDGRINTGELF
V: TRBV29-1
J: TRBJ2-2

CDR3: ASSWGQDSYEQY
V: TRBV5-1
J: TRBJ2-7

CDR3: ASKEGLRNQPQH
V: TRBV6-6
J: TRBJ1-5

CDR3: ASGWTEAF
V: TRBV19
J: TRBJ1-1

CDR3: ASSLLQVPREQY
V: TRBV28
J: TRBJ2-7

CDR3: AWTSGSYEQY
V: TRBV30
J: TRBJ2-7

CDR3: ASSLRSPRLAGGKFNEQF
V: TRBV5-1
J: TRBJ2-1

CDR3: ASSLELAPRRQF
V: TRBV5-1
J: TRBJ2-1

CDR3: ASTSPSAGDNEQF
V: TRBV7-6
J: TRBJ2-1

CDR3: ASSGGTGFSNQPQH
V: TRBV2
J: TRBJ1-5

CDR3: ASSQGGRSGNTIY
V: TRBV4-2
J: TRBJ1-3

CDR3: ASSSRQGNPEAF
V: TRBV7-2
J: TRBJ1-1

CDR3: ASSQNTGFRDTQY
V: TRBV4-3
J: TRBJ2-3

CDR3: ASSVGGFSGNTIY
V: TRBV9
J: TRBJ1-3

CDR3: ASSGSGRGEKLF
V: TRBV2
J: TRBJ1-4

CDR3: ASSTEGDTQY
V: TRBV11-1
J: TRBJ2-3

CDR3: ASSLNTEAF
V: TRBV7-9
J: TRBJ1-1

CDR3: ASSLDRVSDEQY
V: TRBV5-1
J: TRBJ2-7

CDR3: ASSYGGTRHNEQF
V: TRBV6-6
J: TRBJ2-1

CDR3: ASSVDLAAYEQY
V: TRBV9
J: TRBJ2-7

CDR3: ASSLEERLRTYEQY
V: TRBV11-2
J: TRBJ2-7

CDR3: ASSVGQGAKFSYEQY
V: TRBV9
J: TRBJ2-7

CDR3: ASSARAGGPLETQY
V: TRBV2
J: TRBJ2-5

CDR3: AIRTSGASYEQY
V: TRBV10-3
J: TRBJ2-7

CDR3: ASSPPSGVMEQY
V: TRBV7-9
J: TRBJ2-7

CDR3: ASSFGQGWNEQF
V: TRBV7-9
J: TRBJ2-1

CDR3: AGMDSRNYGYT
V: TRBV30
J: TRBJ1-2

CDR3: ASSQPLQGKGTEAF
V: TRBV4-1
J: TRBJ1-1

CDR3: ASSSRGGRGYEQY
V: TRBV5-6
J: TRBJ2-7

CDR3: ASSLDDSGELF
V: TRBV7-9
J: TRBJ2-2

CDR3: ASSLGQGISEQY
V: TRBV5-5
J: TRBJ2-7

CDR3: ASSSGVTEAF
V: TRBV21-1
J: TRBJ1-1

CDR3: ASSLDRGEAF
V: TRBV7-9
J: TRBJ1-1

CDR3: ASSPQGGGDTEAF
V: TRBV4-1
J: TRBJ1-1

CDR3: ASSLAGEGREKLF
V: TRBV5-4
J: TRBJ1-4

CDR3: ASRRLAGNEQF
V: TRBV6-1
J: TRBJ2-1

CDR3: ASSLLGGAEPRLSGNTIY
V: TRBV18
J: TRBJ1-3

CDR3: ASSLAQNSNYGYT
V: TRBV11-2
J: TRBJ1-2

CDR3: ASSVTGGRYEQY
V: TRBV11-2
J: TRBJ2-7

CDR3: ASSLTGVSPGEQY
V: TRBV7-9
J: TRBJ2-7

CDR3: ASNRGRVGEQY
V: TRBV6-6
J: TRBJ2-7

CDR3: ASSAASGTYEQY
V: TRBV9
J: TRBJ2-7

CDR3: ASSVSSTDTQY
V: TRBV9
J: TRBJ2-3

CDR3: ASSSSTSTGELF
V: TRBV4-2
J: TRBJ2-2

CDR3: ARSHNREGEKLF
V: TRBV30
J: TRBJ1-4

CDR3: ASSLGLTLAGEQF
V: TRBV5-4
J: TRBJ2-1

CDR3: ASSQDVGLATYNEQF
V: TRBV4-2
J: TRBJ2-1

CDR3: ASRGSSGNTIY
V: TRBV7-9
J: TRBJ1-3

CDR3: ASSLYRGAENTEAF
V: TRBV5-1
J: TRBJ1-1

CDR3: ASSWGLAVLYEQY
V: TRBV7-8
J: TRBJ2-7

CDR3: ASPRPGGEAF
V: TRBV30
J: TRBJ1-1